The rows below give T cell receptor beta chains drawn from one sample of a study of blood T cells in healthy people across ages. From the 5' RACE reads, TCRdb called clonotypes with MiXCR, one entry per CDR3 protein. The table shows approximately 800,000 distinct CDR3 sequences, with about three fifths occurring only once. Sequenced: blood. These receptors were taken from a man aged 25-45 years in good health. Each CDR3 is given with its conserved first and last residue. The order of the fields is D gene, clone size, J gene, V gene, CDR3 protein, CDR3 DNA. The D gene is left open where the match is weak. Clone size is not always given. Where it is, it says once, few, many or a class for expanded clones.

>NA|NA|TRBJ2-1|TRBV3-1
CASSPRYRVPYNEQFF
TGTGCCAGCAGCCCCCGATACAGGGTCCCCTACAATGAGCAGTTCTTC
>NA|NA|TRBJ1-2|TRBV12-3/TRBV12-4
CASSVTREITF
TGTGCCAGCTCTGTGACAAGGGAGATCACCTTC
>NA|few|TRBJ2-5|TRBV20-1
CSARDPLTEQYF
TGCAGTGCTAGAGACCCCCTCACGGAGCAGTACTTC
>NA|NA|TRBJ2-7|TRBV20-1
CSAPPGPAYEQYF
TGCAGTGCCCCTCCTGGTCCCGCCTACGAGCAGTACTTC
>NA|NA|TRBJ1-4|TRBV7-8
CASSPGFGLEAEKLFF
TGTGCCAGCAGCCCAGGGTTCGGACTTGAGGCTGAAAAACTGTTTTTT
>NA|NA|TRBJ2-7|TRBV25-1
CASSDYNEQYF
TGTGCCAGCAGTGATTACAATGAGCAGTACTTC
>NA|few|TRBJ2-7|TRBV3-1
CASSQEGGEQYF
TGTGCCAGCAGCCAAGAAGGTGGCGAGCAGTACTTC
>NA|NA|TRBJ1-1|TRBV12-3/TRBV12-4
CASNSPSSGAFF
TGTGCCAGCAACTCCCCGTCCTCGGGAGCTTTCTTT
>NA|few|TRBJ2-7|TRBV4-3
CASSPIHRDYEQYF
TGCGCCAGCAGCCCCATACACCGCGACTACGAGCAGTACTTC
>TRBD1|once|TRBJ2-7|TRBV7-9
CASSLARTGAYEQYF
TGTGCCAGCAGCTTAGCCAGGACAGGTGCCTACGAGCAGTACTTC
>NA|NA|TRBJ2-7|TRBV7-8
CASSLVQDEQYF
TGTGCCAGCAGCTTAGTCCAGGACGAGCAGTACTTC
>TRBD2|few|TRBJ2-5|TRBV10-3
CAISAGLAGGETQYF
TGTGCCATCAGTGCCGGACTAGCGGGAGGAGAGACCCAGTACTTC
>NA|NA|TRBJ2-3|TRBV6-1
CASSEWRATQYF
TGTGCCAGCAGTGAGTGGAGAGCAACGCAGTATTTT
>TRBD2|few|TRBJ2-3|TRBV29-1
CSVGAGGTDTQYF
TGCAGCGTTGGCGCGGGGGGCACAGATACGCAGTATTTT
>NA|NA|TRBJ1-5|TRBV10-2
CASSAQLGNQPQHF
TGCGCCAGCAGTGCGCAGTTGGGCAATCAGCCCCAGCATTTT
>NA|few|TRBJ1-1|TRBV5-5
CASSWGEFEAFF
TGTGCCAGCAGCTGGGGGGAGTTTGAAGCTTTCTTT
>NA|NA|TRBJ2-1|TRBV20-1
CSARTGEYLNEQFF
TGCAGTGCTAGAACAGGAGAGTATCTCAATGAGCAGTTCTTC
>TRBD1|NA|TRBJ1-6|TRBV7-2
CASSKQGDHSPLHF
TGTGCCAGCAGCAAACAGGGGGACCATTCACCCCTCCACTTT
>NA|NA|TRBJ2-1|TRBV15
CATSRDSASSYNEQFF
TGTGCCACCAGCAGAGACAGCGCAAGCTCCTACAATGAGCAGTTCTTC
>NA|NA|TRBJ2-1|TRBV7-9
CASSPTAIEQFF
TGTGCCAGCAGCCCAACCGCAATTGAGCAGTTCTTC
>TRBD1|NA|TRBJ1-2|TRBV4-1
CASSPSLGTGSNGYTF
TGCGCCAGCAGCCCTTCTCTGGGGACAGGTTCCAACGGCTACACCTTC
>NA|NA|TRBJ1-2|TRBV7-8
CASVGLVGENYGYTF
TGTGCCAGCGTGGGGCTGGTAGGAGAAAACTATGGCTACACCTTC
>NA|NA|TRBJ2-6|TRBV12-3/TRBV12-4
CASRLDTASVLTF
TGTGCCAGCAGACTAGACACGGCGAGCGTCCTGACTTTC
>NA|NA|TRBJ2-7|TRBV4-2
CASSQEPKTGYYEQYF
TGTGCCAGCAGCCAAGAGCCCAAAACAGGGTACTACGAGCAGTACTTC
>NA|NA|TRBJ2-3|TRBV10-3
CAISDPKGWGDDTQYF
TGTGCCATCAGTGACCCCAAGGGATGGGGGGACGATACGCAGTATTTT
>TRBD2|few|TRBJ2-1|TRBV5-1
CASSLSAGVNNEQFF
TGCGCCAGCAGCTTATCAGCGGGGGTAAATAATGAGCAGTTCTTC